One T cell receptor (beta chain) is described in this entry. No antigen is known for it. Generated by immunoSEQ multiplex PCR, the TCRdb table keeps only in-frame clones and is missing some. The sample lists 380,000 or so clones, around 89% seen once, with around 5% in the top ten. This entry is derived from a study of Ad26.COV2.S vaccination and SARS-CoV-2 variants. The overall study: Ad26.COV2.S, an intramuscular injection, was given once or twice 56 days apart.

Overall study results and limits: Whether participants received vaccine or placebo, their non-spike TCR breadth was similar. Analytic work on TCR breadth and depth might have understated the full extent of total T cell responses.

The CDR3 sequence is 14 residues long. Trimming took 3 bases from V and 2 from J; bases not matched to a gene: 3. Germline CDR1 and CDR2: MDHEN and SYDVKM. Treatment in this sample: roughly 19 received Ad26.COV2.S at low or high dose, single or two shots; 5 received placebo; per-sample allocation not given. Sampling was done on day 63 after the first vaccine or placebo injection. Donation came from an adult in Boston who was aged 18-55 years. The receptor was isolated from a person between 18 and 65 years old who received the Ad26.COV2.S COVID-19 vaccine or a placebo. This chain joins TRBV28 and TRBJ1-2; TRBD1 matches 7 bases. The source material was peripheral blood, sampled in a trial of Ad26.COV2.S vaccine versus placebo. The CDR3 protein is CASSFSGGNYGYTF. The CDR3 DNA follows: TGTGCCAGCAGTTTTTCAGGGGGAAACTATGGCTACACCTTC.